This paragraph reports one TCR beta chain. Its antigen specificity is not known. Base-call qualities are not available, and no considerably larger clone is one nucleotide away. Repertoires were sampled repeatedly over the course of chemoradiotherapy so that clonal expansion in the tumor microenvironment could be followed. From its cysteine to its phenylalanine, the CDR3 spans 14 amino acids. Left in the record is the CDR3 DNA by itself, 42 bases read in frame from the first base. The trim is 3 bases for V and 4 bases for J, with a gap of 12 bases between the germline ends. Reading the germline V gene gives CDR1 SGHTA and CDR2 FQGNSA. This record belongs to a study of chemoradiotherapy in HPV16-positive cancers (dated by TCRdb to 2021 to 2024). For the wider study: Candidate HPV-specific T-cell clones and common TCR motifs were defined by functional T-cell assays performed on cells from two HPV16-positive patients. The study asked whether T-cell immunity against the HPV oncoproteins E6 and E7 changes during chemoradiotherapy and whether it affects survival. TCR repertoires from around 80 patients with HPV-related cancers were then used to track the candidate HPV-specific TCRs and motifs. Results the study describes overall, beyond this receptor: Only two HPV16-positive patients were used to derive the functional definition of HPV-specific T cells, and the survival association was reported for HPV16-positive patients. Expansion of candidate HPV-specific clones and E7-related TCR motifs was observed in the tumor microenvironment during treatment, whereas no such expansion was observed for non-HPV-specific T cells. In HPV16-positive patients, expansion of HPV-responsive T cells during chemoradiotherapy was associated with improved recurrence-free survival.

The method was the immunoSEQ multiplex PCR assay. Entries here come from immuneACCESS through TCRdb and include only in-frame sequences with V and J called. Some clones fail to appear in such tables; in the studies checked, an unresolved V gene covers under half of the shortfall, and the cause of the remainder is unknown. This sample has several thousand clones in its table, and over 75% of those were observed once. The top ten clonotypes cover approximately 8.1% of the sample. The sample in question was tumor tissue, obtained from a patient who underwent chemoradiotherapy. This clonotype was obtained from a human donor with HPV-associated anogenital cancer. This chain is built from TRBV7-2 and TRBJ1-1, with no reliable assignment of the D segment. The bases read TGTGCCAGCAGCTTTGGTTTATGGAGCACTGAAGCTTTCTTT. It is translated as CASSFGLWSTEAFF.